This T cell receptor (beta chain) was found in a study of blood T cell repertoires in COVID-19 (dated by TCRdb to 2018 to 2021). For the wider study: The collaborator samples originated in the United States, Italy and Spain and spanned the acute and convalescent phases of COVID-19. The material from the prospective study consisted of cDNA or gDNA derived from T cells, B-cell-depleted T cells, or PBMCs. The dataset comprised deeply sampled blood TCRbeta repertoires from subjects exposed to, actively infected with, or recovered from COVID-19. The repertoires were released in a freely available public database meant as a resource for research on the immune response to SARS-CoV-2. The samples were drawn from two sources: the first 160 participants of the ongoing ImmuneRACE study, and 1,200 or so subjects contributed by 6 global collaborators. A de-identified subject ID, COVID-19 status, age in years and sex were almost always included in the sample metadata. Where HLA class I and class II types were available, the types were taken from metadata supplied by the sample provider, not from assay-based typing.

Including the terminal cysteine and phenylalanine, the CDR3 comprises 14 residues. CDR3 DNA is the only sequence kept; it has 42 bases, read in frame from the first base. CDR1 and CDR2 (MGHRA, YSYEKL) derive from the germline V gene. V and J lose 5 bases and 3 bases, and a span of 13 bases separates them. Each collaborating institution followed its own protocols to collect whole blood in K2EDTA tubes. Collaborator samples were shipped for TCRbeta analysis as frozen whole blood, isolated PBMCs, or DNA extracted from either sample type. Note on this clone: Its antigen is unknown. The record has no base qualities; no much larger clone is one base away.

What the authors observed across the whole study: The amount of clinical and demographic metadata varied by source and participant and was provided uncurated.

TCRbeta CDR3 regions were amplified from genomic DNA by means of the immunoSEQ Assay, a bias-controlled multiplex PCR. As for the original processing: The number of nucleated cells in each sample was estimated by amplification of reference gene primers within the assay. To quantify the absolute abundance of each unique TCRbeta CDR3 rearrangement, sequence reads were collapsed and filtered. For each sample, productive Simpson clonality was calculated as the square root of Simpson's diversity index over productive rearrangements. TCRdb took over this immuneACCESS table, retaining in-frame rearrangements with V and J assigned. Such tables are incomplete; in checked studies, under half of the missing clones stem from an unresolved V gene, and the remainder is unexplained. V and J calls and clone size follow that table, whereas D and trimming were derived from the DNA. The sample has around 190,000 clones on record, 88% of them singletons. The ten largest clonotypes hold approximately 1.5% of the sample.

This sequence was found in a man aged 18 to 30 with active or convalescent COVID-19. Input material: peripheral blood. The rearrangement combines TRBV4-1 with TRBJ1-1, with an unclear D gene assignment. The DNA reads as follows: TGCGCCAGCAGCTATACCGGGGATTACACTGAAGCTTTCTTT. This yields the protein CASSYTGDYTEAFF.